The 9 T cell receptor beta chains listed next were all sequenced from one sample in a study. One entry per CDR3 protein results from TCRdb running MiXCR on the 5' RACE reads. This sample carries tens of thousands of distinct CDR3 sequences, roughly 28% of them seen once, and the ten largest clones take 2% to 2.5%. The sequenced sample was naive CD4+ T cells sorted from blood. Subset of the sample: naive CD4+ T cells, CD4+CD45RA+CD25-. The receptors shown here come from a female donor with breast cancer.

This clonotype occurred many times. Germline is not matched at one junction end, which may reflect a read error. J is TRBJ2-5 and V is TRBV11-2; 7 nucleotides line up with TRBD2. Germline CDR1 and CDR2: SGHAT and FQNNGV. The CDR3 loop spans 17 amino acids. The CDR3 spells CASSLDLRGGGQETQYF. The CDR3 bases are TGTGCCAGCAGCCTAGACTTGAGGGGCGGGGGCCAAGAGACCCAGTACTTC. The whole variable domain, remainder taken from reference TRBV11-2 and TRBJ2-5, is EAGVAQSPRYKIIEKRQSVAFWCNPISGHATLYWYQQILGQGPKLLIQFQNNGVVDDSQLPKDRFSAERLKGVDSTLKIQPAKLEDSAVYLCASSLDLRGGGQETQYFGPGTRLLVL.

This rearrangement joins TRBV6-5 to TRBJ1-2; TRBD1 might be the D (6 bases). The CDR3 extends over 13 amino acids. The V end was cut by 6 bases, the J end by 2 bases, with 10 bases between. Germline values: CDR1 MNHEY, CDR2 SVGAGI. DNA for the CDR3: TGTGCCAGCAGACGGGACATAAACTATGGCTACACCTTC. Translation: CASRRDINYGYTF.

The genes are TRBV7-3 and TRBJ2-1, with TRBD1 identical over 10 bases. Trimming at V came to 3 bases and at J to 5 bases, leaving 10 bases not matched to a gene. CDR3 length equals 17 residues. The germline V gene has CDR1 SGHTA and CDR2 FQGTGA. The DNA for the CDR3 is TGTGCCAGCAGCTTCGGCGGGACAGGGGTCGGAGACAATGAGCAGTTCTTC. It encodes CASSFGGTGVGDNEQFF.

The genes are TRBV5-1 and TRBJ2-1, with D maybe TRBD2 (5 bases). The V end lost 0 bases, the J end lost 0 bases, and 7 bases lay between the germline ends. Germline CDR1 SGHRS, CDR2 YFSETQ. The CDR3 has 15 amino acids. The CDR3 spells CASSLAGSSYNEQFF. The CDR3 DNA reads TGCGCCAGCAGCTTGGCGGGGAGCTCCTACAATGAGCAGTTCTTC. Based on the CDR3 plus reference TRBV5-1 and TRBJ2-1, the full variable domain is KAGVTQTPRYLIKTRGQQVTLSCSPISGHRSVSWYQQTPGQGLQFLFEYFSETQRNKGNFPGRFSGRQFSNSRSEMNVSTLELGDSALYLCASSLAGSSYNEQFFGPGTRLTVL.

This clonotype occurred a few times. The J gene is TRBJ2-7, the V gene TRBV4-1, with 11 bases matching TRBD1. The germline gives CDR1 MGHRA, CDR2 YSYEKL. The V segment lost 4 bases and the J segment 3 bases; nucleotides outside the gene matches: 5. This CDR3 is built from 15 residues. The CDR3 is CASSPRTGGFYEQYF. As DNA, the CDR3 is TGCGCCAGCAGCCCCCGGACAGGGGGCTTCTACGAGCAGTACTTC.

This clonotype was recorded at least ten times. V gene TRBV5-1 combines with J gene TRBJ2-1, with TRBD2 matching over 12 bases. This CDR3 spans 17 amino acids. Germline loops: CDR1 SGHRS, CDR2 YFSETQ. Trimming took 0 bases from V and 4 from J; bases not matched to a gene: 5. The CDR3 DNA reads TGCGCCAGCAGCTTGGGACTAGCGGGGGCCCTTTACAATGAGCAGTTCTTC. Protein: CASSLGLAGALYNEQFF.

This clonotype was seen a handful of times. This chain links TRBV12-3 or TRBV12-4 with TRBJ2-7, with 14 bases matching TRBD2. J was trimmed by 10 bases and V by 9 bases; bases with no gene match: 11. This CDR3 is 14 amino acids long. The CDR3 sequence: CASRRVGTSGSQYF. DNA of the CDR3: TGTGCCAGTCGTCGGGTAGGGACTAGCGGGAGTCAGTACTTC.

This clonotype was detected a few times. The chain is built from TRBV7-9 and TRBJ2-7; 7 bases fit TRBD2. The CDR3 is 14 residues long. V dropped 6 bases and J dropped 2; count of bases not matched to a gene: 7. CDR1 and CDR2 (germline): SEHNR, FQNEAQ (reference sequence). The CDR3 loop reads CASRGQSGTYEQYF. The CDR3 region has the DNA TGTGCCAGCAGAGGGCAAAGCGGGACCTACGAGCAGTACTTC.

About this clonotype itself: At one boundary the junction diverges from the germline segment, which might be a read error. The rearrangement joins TRBV27 to TRBJ2-2; TRBD2 matches at 10 bases. CDR3 length equals 16 residues. CDR1 and CDR2 (germline): MNHEY, SMNVEV (reference sequence). For the CDR3, the DNA is TGTGCCAGCACCCGAGCGGGAGGGCTGAACACCGGGGTGCTGTTTTTT. Amino acid sequence: CASTRAGGLNTGVLFF.